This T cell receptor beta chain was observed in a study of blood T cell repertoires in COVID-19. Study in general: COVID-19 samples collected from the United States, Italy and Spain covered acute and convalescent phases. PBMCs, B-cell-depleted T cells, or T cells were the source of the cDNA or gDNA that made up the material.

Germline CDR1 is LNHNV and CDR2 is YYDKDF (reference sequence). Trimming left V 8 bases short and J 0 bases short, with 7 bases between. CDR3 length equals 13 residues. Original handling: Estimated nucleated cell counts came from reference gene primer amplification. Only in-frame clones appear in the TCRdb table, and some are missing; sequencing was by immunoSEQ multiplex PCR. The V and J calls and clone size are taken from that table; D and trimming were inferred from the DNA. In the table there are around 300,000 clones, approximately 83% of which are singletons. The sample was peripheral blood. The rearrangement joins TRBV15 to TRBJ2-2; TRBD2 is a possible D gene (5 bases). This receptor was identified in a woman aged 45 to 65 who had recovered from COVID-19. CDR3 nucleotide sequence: TGTGCCACCCAACTAGCGAACACCGGGGAGCTGTTTTTT. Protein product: CATQLANTGELFF.